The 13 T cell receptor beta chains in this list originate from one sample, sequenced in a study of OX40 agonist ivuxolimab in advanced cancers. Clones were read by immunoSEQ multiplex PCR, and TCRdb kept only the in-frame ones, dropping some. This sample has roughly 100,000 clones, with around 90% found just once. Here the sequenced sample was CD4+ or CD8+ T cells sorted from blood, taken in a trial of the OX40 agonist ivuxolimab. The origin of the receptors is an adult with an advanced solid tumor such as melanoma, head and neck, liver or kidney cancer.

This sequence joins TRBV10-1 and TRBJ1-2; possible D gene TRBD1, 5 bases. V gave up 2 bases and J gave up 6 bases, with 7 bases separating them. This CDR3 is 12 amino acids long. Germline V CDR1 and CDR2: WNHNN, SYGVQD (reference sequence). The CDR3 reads CASSEGDHGYTF. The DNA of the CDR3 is TGCGCCAGCAGTGAGGGGGACCATGGCTACACCTTC.

CDR3 protein: CASSFPTGGAEAFF. The CDR3, as DNA: TGTGCCAGCAGCTTCCCGACCGGGGGGGCTGAAGCTTTCTTT. The V call is TRBV14, the J call TRBJ1-1; D may be TRBD1 (5 bases). Trimming took 5 bases from V and 6 from J, leaving 16 bases between them. This CDR3 spans 14 amino acids. The germline gives CDR1 SGHDN, CDR2 FVKESK.

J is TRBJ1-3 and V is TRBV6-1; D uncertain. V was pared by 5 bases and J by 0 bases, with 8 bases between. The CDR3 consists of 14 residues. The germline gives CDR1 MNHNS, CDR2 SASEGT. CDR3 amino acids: CASSIDNSGNTIYF. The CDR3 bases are TGTGCCAGCAGTATTGACAACTCTGGAAACACCATATATTTT.

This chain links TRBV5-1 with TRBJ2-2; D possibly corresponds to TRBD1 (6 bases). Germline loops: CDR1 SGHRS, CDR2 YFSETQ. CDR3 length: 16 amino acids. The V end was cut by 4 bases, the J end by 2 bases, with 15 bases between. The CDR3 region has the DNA TGCGCCAGCAGCCGTACCGGGACAAGTAACACCGGGGAGCTGTTTTTT. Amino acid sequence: CASSRTGTSNTGELFF.

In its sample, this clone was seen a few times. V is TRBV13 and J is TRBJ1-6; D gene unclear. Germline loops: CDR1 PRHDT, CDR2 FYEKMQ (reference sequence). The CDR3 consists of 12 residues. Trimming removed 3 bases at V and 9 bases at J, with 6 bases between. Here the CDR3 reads CASSLRVSPLHF. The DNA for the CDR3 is TGTGCCAGCAGCTTGAGGGTTTCACCCCTCCACTTT.

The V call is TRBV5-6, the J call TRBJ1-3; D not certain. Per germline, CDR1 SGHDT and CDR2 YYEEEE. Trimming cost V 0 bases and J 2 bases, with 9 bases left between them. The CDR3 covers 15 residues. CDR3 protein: CASSLVASTGNTIYF. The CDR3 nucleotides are TGTGCCAGCAGCTTGGTTGCCAGCACTGGAAACACCATATATTTT.

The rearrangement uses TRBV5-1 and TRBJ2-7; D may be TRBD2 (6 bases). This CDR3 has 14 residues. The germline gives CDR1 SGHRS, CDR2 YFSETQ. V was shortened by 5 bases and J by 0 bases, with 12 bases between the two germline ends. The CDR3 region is CASRGGRLSYEQYF. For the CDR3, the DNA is TGCGCCAGCAGAGGAGGGCGCCTCTCCTACGAGCAGTACTTC.

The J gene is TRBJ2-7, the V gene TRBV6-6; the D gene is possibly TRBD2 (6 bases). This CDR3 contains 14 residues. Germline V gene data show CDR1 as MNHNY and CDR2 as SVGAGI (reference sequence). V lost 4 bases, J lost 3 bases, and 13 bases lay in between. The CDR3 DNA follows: TGTGCCAGCAGTTCTCCCCCGGAGGGCTACGAGCAGTACTTC. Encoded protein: CASSSPPEGYEQYF.

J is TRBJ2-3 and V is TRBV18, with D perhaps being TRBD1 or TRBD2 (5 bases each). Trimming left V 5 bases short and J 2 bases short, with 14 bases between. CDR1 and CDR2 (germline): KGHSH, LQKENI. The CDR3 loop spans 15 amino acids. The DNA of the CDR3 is TGTGCCAGCTCAAGACGGGACGGCAACACAGATACGCAGTATTTT. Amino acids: CASSRRDGNTDTQYF.

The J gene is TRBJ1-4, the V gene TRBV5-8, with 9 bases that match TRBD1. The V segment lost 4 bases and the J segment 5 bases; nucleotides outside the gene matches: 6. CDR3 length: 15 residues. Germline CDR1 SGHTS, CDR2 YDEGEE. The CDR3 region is CASSQGQGANEKLFF. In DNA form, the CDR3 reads TGTGCCAGCAGCCAGGGACAGGGCGCCAATGAAAAACTGTTTTTT.

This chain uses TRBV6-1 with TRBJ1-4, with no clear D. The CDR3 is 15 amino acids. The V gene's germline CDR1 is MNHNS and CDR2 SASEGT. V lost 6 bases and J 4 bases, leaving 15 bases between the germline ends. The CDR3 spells CASSKHEGINEKLFF. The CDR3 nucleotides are TGTGCCAGCAGCAAACACGAGGGAATTAATGAAAAACTGTTTTTT.

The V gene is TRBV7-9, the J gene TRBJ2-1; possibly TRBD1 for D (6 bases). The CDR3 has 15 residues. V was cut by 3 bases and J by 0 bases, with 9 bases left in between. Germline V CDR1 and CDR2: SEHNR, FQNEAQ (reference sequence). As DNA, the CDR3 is TGTGCCAGCAGCTTTTCACAGGGCTCCTACAATGAGCAGTTCTTC. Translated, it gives CASSFSQGSYNEQFF.

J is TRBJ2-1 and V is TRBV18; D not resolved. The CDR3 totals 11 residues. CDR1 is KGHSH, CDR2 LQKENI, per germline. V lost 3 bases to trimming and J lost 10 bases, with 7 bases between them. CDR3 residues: CASSPDLEQFF. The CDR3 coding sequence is TGTGCCAGCTCACCTGACCTAGAGCAGTTCTTC.